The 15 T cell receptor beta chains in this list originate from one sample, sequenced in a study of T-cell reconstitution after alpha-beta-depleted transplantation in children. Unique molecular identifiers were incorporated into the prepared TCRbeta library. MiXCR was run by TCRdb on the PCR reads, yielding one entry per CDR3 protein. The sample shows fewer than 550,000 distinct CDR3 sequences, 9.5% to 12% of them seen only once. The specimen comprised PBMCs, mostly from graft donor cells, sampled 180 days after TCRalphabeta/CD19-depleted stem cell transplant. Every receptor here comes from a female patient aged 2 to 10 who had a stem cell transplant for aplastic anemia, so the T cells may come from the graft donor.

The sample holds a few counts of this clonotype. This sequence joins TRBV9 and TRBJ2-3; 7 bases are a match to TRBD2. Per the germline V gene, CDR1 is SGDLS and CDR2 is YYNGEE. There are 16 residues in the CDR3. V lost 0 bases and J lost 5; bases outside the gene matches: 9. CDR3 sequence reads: CASSVAMREKVDTQYF. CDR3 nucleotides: TGTGCCAGCAGCGTAGCCATGCGGGAGAAGGTAGATACGCAGTATTTT.

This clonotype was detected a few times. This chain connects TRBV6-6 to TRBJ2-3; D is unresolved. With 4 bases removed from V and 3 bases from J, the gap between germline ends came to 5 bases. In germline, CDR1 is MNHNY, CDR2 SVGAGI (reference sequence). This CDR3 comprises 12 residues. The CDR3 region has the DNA TGTGCCAGCAGTTGGTGGACAGATACGCAGTATTTT. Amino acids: CASSWWTDTQYF.

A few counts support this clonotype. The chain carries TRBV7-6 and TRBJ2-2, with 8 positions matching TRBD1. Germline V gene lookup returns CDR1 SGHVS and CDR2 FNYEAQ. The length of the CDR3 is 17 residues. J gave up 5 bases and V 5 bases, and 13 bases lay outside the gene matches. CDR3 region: CASSQGTGALFTGELFF. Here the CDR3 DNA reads TGTGCCAGCAGCCAAGGGACAGGTGCCCTTTTTACCGGGGAGCTGTTTTTT.

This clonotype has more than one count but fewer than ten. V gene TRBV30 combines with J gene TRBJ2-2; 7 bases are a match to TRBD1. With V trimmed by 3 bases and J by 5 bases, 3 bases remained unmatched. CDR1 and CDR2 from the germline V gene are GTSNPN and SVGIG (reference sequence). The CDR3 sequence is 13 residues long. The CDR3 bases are TGTGCCTGGAGCTTCAGGGGGACCGGGGAGCTGTTTTTT. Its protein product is CAWSFRGTGELFF. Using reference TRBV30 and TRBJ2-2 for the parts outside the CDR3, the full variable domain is SQTIHQWPATLVQPVGSPLSLECTVEGTSNPNLYWYRQAAGRGLQLLFYSVGIGQISSEVPQNLSASRPQDRQFILSSKKLLLSDSGFYLCAWSFRGTGELFFGEGSRLTVL.

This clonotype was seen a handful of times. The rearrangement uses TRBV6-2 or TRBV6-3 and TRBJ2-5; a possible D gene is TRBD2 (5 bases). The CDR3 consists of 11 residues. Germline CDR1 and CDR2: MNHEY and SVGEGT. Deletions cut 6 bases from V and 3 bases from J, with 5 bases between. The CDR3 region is CASRREETQYF. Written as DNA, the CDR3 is TGTGCCAGCAGGAGGGAAGAGACCCAGTACTTC.

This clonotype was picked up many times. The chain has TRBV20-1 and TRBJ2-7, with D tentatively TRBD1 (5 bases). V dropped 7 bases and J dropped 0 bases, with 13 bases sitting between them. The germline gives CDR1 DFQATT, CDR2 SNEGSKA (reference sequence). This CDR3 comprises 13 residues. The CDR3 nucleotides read TGCAGTGTTACTGGGGCCAGCTCCTACGAGCAGTACGTC. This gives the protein CSVTGASSYEQYV.

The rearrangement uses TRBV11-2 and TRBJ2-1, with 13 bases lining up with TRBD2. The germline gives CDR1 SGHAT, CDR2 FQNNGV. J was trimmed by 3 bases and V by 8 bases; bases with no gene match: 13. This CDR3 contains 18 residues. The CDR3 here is CASLRSGLAGDGYNEQFF. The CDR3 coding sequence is TGTGCCAGCTTAAGGTCTGGACTAGCGGGAGATGGCTACAATGAGCAGTTCTTC.

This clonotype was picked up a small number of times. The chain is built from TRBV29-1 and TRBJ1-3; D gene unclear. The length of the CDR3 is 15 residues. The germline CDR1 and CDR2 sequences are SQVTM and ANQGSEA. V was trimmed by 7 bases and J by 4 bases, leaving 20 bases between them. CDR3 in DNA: TGCAGCGCTTCAATGGCAGTCGGAATGGGAAACACCATATATTTT. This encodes CSASMAVGMGNTIYF.

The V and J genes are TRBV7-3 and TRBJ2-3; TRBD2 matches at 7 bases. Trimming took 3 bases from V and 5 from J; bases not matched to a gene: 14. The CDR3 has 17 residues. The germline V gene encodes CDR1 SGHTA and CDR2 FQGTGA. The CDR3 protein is CASSFKRTSDFLDTQYF. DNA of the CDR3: TGTGCCAGCAGCTTTAAGAGAACTAGCGACTTCCTAGATACGCAGTATTTT.

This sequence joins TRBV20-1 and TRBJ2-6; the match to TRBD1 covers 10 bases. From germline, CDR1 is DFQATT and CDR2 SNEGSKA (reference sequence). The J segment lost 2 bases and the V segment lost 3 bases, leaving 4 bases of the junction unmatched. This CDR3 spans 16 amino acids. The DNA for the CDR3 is TGCAGTGCTAGGCGACAGGGGGCCGCTGGGGCCAACGTCCTGACTTTC. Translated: CSARRQGAAGANVLTF.

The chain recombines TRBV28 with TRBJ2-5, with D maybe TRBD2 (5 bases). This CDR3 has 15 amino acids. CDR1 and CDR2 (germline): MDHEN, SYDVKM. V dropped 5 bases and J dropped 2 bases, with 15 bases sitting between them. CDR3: CASSEGLPSQETQYF. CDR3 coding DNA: TGTGCCAGCAGTGAGGGCCTCCCATCACAAGAGACCCAGTACTTC.

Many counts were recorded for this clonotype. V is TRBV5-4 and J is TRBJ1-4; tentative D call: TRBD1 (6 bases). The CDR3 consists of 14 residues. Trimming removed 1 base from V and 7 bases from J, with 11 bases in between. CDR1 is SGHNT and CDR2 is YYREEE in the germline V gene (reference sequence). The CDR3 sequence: CASSLQGRREKLFF. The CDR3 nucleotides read TGTGCCAGCAGCTTGCAGGGGCGTCGTGAAAAACTGTTTTTT.

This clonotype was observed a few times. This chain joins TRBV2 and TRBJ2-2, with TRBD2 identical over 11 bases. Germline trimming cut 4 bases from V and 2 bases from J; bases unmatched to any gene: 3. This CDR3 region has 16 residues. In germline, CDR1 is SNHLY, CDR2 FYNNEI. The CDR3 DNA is TGTGCCAGCAGTGGACTAGCGGGGACTAACACCGGGGAGCTGTTTTTT. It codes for CASSGLAGTNTGELFF.

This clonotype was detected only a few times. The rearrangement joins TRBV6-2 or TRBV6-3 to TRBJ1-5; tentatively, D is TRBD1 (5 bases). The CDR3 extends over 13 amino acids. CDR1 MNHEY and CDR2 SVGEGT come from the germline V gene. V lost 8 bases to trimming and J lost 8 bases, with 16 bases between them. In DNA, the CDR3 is TGTGCCAGCGGGGGGATATTTGGGGAGCCCCAGCATTTT. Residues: CASGGIFGEPQHF.

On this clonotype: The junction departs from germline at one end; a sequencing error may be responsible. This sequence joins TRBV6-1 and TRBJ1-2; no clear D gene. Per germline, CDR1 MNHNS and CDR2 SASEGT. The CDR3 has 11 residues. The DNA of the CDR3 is TGTGCCAGCAGCCCGGGGTCTGGCAACACCTTC. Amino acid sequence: CASSPGSGNTF.